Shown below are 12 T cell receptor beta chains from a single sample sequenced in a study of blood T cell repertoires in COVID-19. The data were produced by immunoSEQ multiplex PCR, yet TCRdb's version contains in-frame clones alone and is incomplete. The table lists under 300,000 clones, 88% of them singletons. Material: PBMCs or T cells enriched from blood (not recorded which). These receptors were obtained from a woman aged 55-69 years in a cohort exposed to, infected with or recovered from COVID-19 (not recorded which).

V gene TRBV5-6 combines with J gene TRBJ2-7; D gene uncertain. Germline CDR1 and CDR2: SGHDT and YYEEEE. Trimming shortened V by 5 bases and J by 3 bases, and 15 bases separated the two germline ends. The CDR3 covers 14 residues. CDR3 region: CASSFPGSDYEQYF. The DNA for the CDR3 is TGTGCCAGCAGTTTTCCCGGGTCTGACTACGAGCAGTACTTC.

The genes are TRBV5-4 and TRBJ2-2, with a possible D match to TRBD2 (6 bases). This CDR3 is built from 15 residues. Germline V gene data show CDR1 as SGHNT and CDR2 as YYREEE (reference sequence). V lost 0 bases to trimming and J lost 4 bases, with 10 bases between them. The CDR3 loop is CASSLDLATTGELFF. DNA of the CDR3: TGTGCCAGCAGCTTGGACCTAGCGACCACCGGGGAGCTGTTTTTT.

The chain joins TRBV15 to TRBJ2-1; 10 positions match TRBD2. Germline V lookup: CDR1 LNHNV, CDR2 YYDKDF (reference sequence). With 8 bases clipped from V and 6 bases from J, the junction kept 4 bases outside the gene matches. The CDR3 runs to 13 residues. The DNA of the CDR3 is TGTGCCACCGCTAGCGGGAGAGGCAATGAGCAGTTCTTC. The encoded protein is CATASGRGNEQFF.

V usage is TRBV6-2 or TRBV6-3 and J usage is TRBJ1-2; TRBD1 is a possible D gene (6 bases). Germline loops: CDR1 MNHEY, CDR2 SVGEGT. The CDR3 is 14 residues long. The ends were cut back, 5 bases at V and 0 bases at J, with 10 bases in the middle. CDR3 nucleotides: TGTGCCAGCAGTCGACAGGTAGCTAACTATGGCTACACCTTC. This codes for CASSRQVANYGYTF.

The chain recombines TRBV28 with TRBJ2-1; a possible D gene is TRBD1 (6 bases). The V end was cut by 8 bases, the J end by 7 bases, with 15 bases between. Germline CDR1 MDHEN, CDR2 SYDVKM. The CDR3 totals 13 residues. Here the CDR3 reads CASENRVRNEQFF. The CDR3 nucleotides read TGTGCCAGCGAAAACAGGGTCCGTAATGAGCAGTTCTTC. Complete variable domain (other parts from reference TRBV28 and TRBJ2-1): DVKVTQSSRYLVKRTGEKVFLECVQDMDHENMFWYRQDPGLGLRLIYFSYDVKMKEKGDIPEGYSVSREKKERFSLILESASTNQTSMYLCASENRVRNEQFFGPGTRLTVL.

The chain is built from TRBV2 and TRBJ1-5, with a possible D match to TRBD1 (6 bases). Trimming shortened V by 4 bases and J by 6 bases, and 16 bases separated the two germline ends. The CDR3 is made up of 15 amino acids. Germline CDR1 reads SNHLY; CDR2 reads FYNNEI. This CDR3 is CASSVENRVTQPQHF. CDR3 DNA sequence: TGTGCCAGCAGTGTTGAGAACAGGGTGACTCAGCCCCAGCATTTT.

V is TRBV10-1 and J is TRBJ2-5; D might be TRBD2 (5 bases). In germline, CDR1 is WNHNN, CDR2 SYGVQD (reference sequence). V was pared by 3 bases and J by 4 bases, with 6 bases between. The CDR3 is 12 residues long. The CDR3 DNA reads TGCGCCAGCAGTGAACGGGGAGAGACCCAGTACTTC. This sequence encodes CASSERGETQYF.

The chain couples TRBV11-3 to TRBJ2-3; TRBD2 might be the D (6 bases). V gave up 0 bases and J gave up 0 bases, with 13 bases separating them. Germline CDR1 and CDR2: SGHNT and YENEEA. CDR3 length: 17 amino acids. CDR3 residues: CASSLESAGRSTDTQYF. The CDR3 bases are TGTGCCAGCAGCTTAGAATCTGCGGGAAGGAGCACAGATACGCAGTATTTT.

CDR3 bases: TGTGCCAGCTCCCTCAGCTCCTACGAGCAGTACTTC. Amino acids: CASSLSSYEQYF. The chain joins TRBV18 to TRBJ2-7; D gene ambiguous. CDR3 length: 12 residues. The germline gives CDR1 KGHSH, CDR2 LQKENI. Trimming left V 6 bases short and J 0 bases short, with 6 bases between. The complete variable domain, with remaining parts taken from reference TRBV18 and TRBJ2-7, reads NAGVMQNPRHLVRRRGQEARLRCSPMKGHSHVYWYRQLPEEGLKFMVYLQKENIIDESGMPKERFSAEFPKEGPSILRIQQVVRGDSAAYFCASSLSSYEQYFGPGTRLTVT.

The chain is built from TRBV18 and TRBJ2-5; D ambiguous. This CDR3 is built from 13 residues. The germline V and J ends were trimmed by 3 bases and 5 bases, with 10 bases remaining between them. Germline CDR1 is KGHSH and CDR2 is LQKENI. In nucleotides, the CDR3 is TGTGCCAGCTCACCCCAGGCTGTGGAGACCCAGTACTTC. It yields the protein CASSPQAVETQYF.

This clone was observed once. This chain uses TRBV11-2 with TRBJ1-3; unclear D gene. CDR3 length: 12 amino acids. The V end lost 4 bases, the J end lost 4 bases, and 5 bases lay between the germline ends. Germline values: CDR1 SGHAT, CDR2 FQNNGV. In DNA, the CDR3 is TGTGCCAGCAGCTCACAGGGAAACACCATATATTTT. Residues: CASSSQGNTIYF.

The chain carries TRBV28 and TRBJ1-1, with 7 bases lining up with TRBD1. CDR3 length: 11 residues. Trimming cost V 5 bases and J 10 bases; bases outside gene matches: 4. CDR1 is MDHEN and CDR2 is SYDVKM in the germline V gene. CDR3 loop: CASSKYRGAFF. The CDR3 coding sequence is TGTGCCAGCAGTAAATACAGGGGAGCTTTCTTT.